A single sample is the source of the 30 T cell receptor beta chains below, sequenced in a study of control samples from healthy donors and cancer patients. Libraries were prepared by immunoSEQ multiplex PCR; TCRdb keeps only in-frame clonotypes and omits some of them. Of 100,000 to 150,000 clones in the sample, roughly 86% were seen once. Material for sequencing was blood. The receptor set was obtained from a man aged 55 to 69 in good health.

This clone was detected once. The V and J genes are TRBV3-1 (or the pseudogene TRBV3-2) and TRBJ1-6; TRBD1 might be the D (5 bases). The CDR3 length is 14 residues. V was cut by 0 bases and J by 10 bases, with 10 bases left in between. The germline gives CDR1 LGHDT, CDR2 YNNKEL (reference sequence). The CDR3, as DNA: TGTGCCAGCAGCCAAGATGGGGGTTGGTCACCCCTCCACTTT. Its protein is CASSQDGGWSPLHF.

The chain has TRBV19 and TRBJ1-2, with D possibly being TRBD1 (5 bases). This CDR3 has 13 residues. The germline V gene encodes CDR1 LNHDA and CDR2 SQIVND (reference sequence). V was pared by 5 bases and J by 6 bases, with 13 bases between. The CDR3: CASSWRGVDGYTF. The CDR3 DNA reads TGTGCCAGTAGTTGGAGGGGAGTCGATGGCTACACCTTC. Looking up the rest from reference TRBV19 and TRBJ1-2 gives the full variable domain: DGGITQSPKYLFRKEGQNVTLSCEQNLNHDAMYWYRQDPGQGLRLIYYSQIVNDFQKGDIAEGYSVSREKKESFPLTVTSAQKNPTAFYLCASSWRGVDGYTFGSGTRLTVV.

The chain links TRBV19 to TRBJ2-7; D may be TRBD1 (5 bases). The germline V gene encodes CDR1 LNHDA and CDR2 SQIVND (reference sequence). The V end was cut by 6 bases, the J end by 0 bases, with 24 bases between. The CDR3 consists of 18 residues. The CDR3 is CASSPTLGAQENSYEQYF. The CDR3 DNA is TGTGCCAGTAGCCCAACTCTTGGGGCACAAGAAAACTCCTACGAGCAGTACTTC. Looking up the rest from reference TRBV19 and TRBJ2-7 gives the full variable domain: DGGITQSPKYLFRKEGQNVTLSCEQNLNHDAMYWYRQDPGQGLRLIYYSQIVNDFQKGDIAEGYSVSREKKESFPLTVTSAQKNPTAFYLCASSPTLGAQENSYEQYFGPGTRLTVT.

The chain employs TRBV6-5 and TRBJ1-6, with a possible D match to TRBD1 (6 bases). Germline V gene lookup returns CDR1 MNHEY and CDR2 SVGAGI. Deletions cut 0 bases from V and 7 bases from J, with 13 bases between. The CDR3 loop spans 16 amino acids. The CDR3 DNA reads as TGTGCCAGCAGTTACTCGGTCAACAGGGTCAATTCACCCCTCCACTTT. Its protein product is CASSYSVNRVNSPLHF.

This chain uses TRBV5-1 with TRBJ1-3; D unclear. Germline lookup yields CDR1 SGHRS and CDR2 YFSETQ. The CDR3 loop spans 15 amino acids. Trimming cost V 0 bases and J 0 bases, with 7 bases left between them. CDR3 in DNA: TGCGCCAGCAGCTTGGCCTCGGTCTCTGGAAACACCATATATTTT. Its protein product is CASSLASVSGNTIYF. The variable domain in full, completed from reference TRBV5-1 and TRBJ1-3, reads KAGVTQTPRYLIKTRGQQVTLSCSPISGHRSVSWYQQTPGQGLQFLFEYFSETQRNKGNFPGRFSGRQFSNSRSEMNVSTLELGDSALYLCASSLASVSGNTIYFGEGSWLTVV.

In its sample, this clone was seen a few times. The chain has TRBV30 and TRBJ2-1; possibly TRBD1 or TRBD2 for D (5 bases each). This CDR3 region has 14 residues. V was shortened by 6 bases and J by 8 bases, with 20 bases between the two germline ends. Germline V gene data show CDR1 as GTSNPN and CDR2 as SVGIG (reference sequence). The CDR3, as DNA: TGTGCCTGCCATGACAAGAGGGAAGGGGATGAGCAGTTCTTC. Protein: CACHDKREGDEQFF.

J is TRBJ2-1 and V is TRBV5-8; D is perhaps TRBD1 (6 bases). Germline V gives CDR1 SGHTS, CDR2 YDEGEE. The CDR3 has 13 residues. The germline V and J ends were trimmed by 4 bases and 9 bases, with 14 bases remaining between them. CDR3 sequence: CASSTLQGAEQFF. CDR3 sequence (DNA): TGTGCCAGCAGCACCCTACAGGGAGCTGAGCAGTTCTTC.

This clone was observed a handful of times. The J gene is TRBJ1-6, the V gene TRBV19, with D unclear. The CDR3 spans 16 residues. The V and J ends lost 4 bases and 7 bases respectively, with 17 bases between them. CDR1 is LNHDA, CDR2 SQIVND, per germline (reference sequence). The CDR3 loop is CASSTKQRRWNSPLHF. CDR3 nucleotide sequence: TGTGCCAGTAGTACCAAGCAGAGGCGATGGAATTCACCCCTCCACTTT.

This clone was picked up a small number of times. The V and J genes are TRBV28 and TRBJ2-5; D might be TRBD1 or TRBD2, each matching 5 bases. V shed 4 bases and J shed 5 bases, with 17 bases lying between them. The CDR3 loop spans 15 amino acids. Per the germline V gene, CDR1 is MDHEN and CDR2 is SYDVKM. For the CDR3, the DNA is TGTGCCAGCAGTTCGCCAGGGAGAGGTACCGAGACCCAGTACTTC. This sequence encodes CASSSPGRGTETQYF.

This chain links TRBV9 with TRBJ2-7; D call uncertain. Trimming stripped 0 bases from V and 7 bases from J, with 11 bases between. The CDR3 is made up of 13 amino acids. Germline V lookup: CDR1 SGDLS, CDR2 YYNGEE. As DNA, the CDR3 is TGTGCCAGCAGCGTAGCAAGTTGGGGTGAGCAGTACTTC. This codes for CASSVASWGEQYF.

This clone has just one count. This rearrangement joins TRBV3-1 (or the pseudogene TRBV3-2) to TRBJ2-5; TRBD2 is a possible D gene (7 bases). V shed 0 bases and J shed 2 bases, with 13 bases lying between them. This CDR3 region has 16 residues. The germline CDR1 and CDR2 sequences are LGHDT and YNNKEL (reference sequence). The CDR3 region is CASSQDWAGAQETQYF. CDR3 coding DNA: TGTGCCAGCAGCCAAGATTGGGCGGGGGCACAAGAGACCCAGTACTTC.

This clone occurred once. The chain has TRBV9 and TRBJ1-4, with 7 bases that match TRBD1. V was pared by 2 bases and J by 3 bases, with 1 base of the junction left unmatched. The CDR3 loop spans 14 amino acids. Germline-derived CDR1 and CDR2 are SGDLS and YYNGEE. CDR3 sequence: CASSVTGSNEKLFF. For the CDR3, the DNA is TGTGCCAGCAGCGTGACAGGGTCTAATGAAAAACTGTTTTTT.

The V gene is TRBV11-3, the J gene TRBJ2-2; tentatively, D is TRBD1 or TRBD2 (6 bases each). Germline values: CDR1 SGHNT, CDR2 YENEEA. Trimming removed 5 bases at V and 6 bases at J, with 13 bases between. The CDR3 runs to 14 residues. CDR3 sequence (DNA): TGTGCCAGCAGCCCCCGGGGGCTCCCCGGGGAGCTGTTTTTT. It is translated as CASSPRGLPGELFF.

The chain joins TRBV28 to TRBJ1-5; D ambiguous. V lost 5 bases to trimming and J lost 7 bases, with 3 bases between them. CDR1 and CDR2 from the germline V gene are MDHEN and SYDVKM. This CDR3 is built from 10 residues. The CDR3 sequence is CASSGQPQHF. For the CDR3, the DNA is TGTGCCAGCAGTGGCCAGCCCCAGCATTTT.

V is TRBV19 and J is TRBJ2-7; D is possibly TRBD1 (6 bases). The V gene's germline CDR1 is LNHDA and CDR2 SQIVND (reference sequence). V lost 5 bases and J lost 0, with 20 bases in between. This CDR3 spans 17 amino acids. CDR3 DNA: TGTGCCAGTAGTCCGCAGGGGCGTGGGTTCCTCTCCTACGAGCAGTACTTC. As protein: CASSPQGRGFLSYEQYF.

The chain carries TRBV19 and TRBJ1-4; TRBD1 matches 11 bases. Per the germline V gene, CDR1 is LNHDA and CDR2 is SQIVND (reference sequence). The V segment lost 9 bases and the J segment 7 bases; nucleotides outside the gene matches: 4. The CDR3 has 13 residues. CDR3 amino acids: CASGQGAGEKLFF. CDR3 nucleotide sequence: TGTGCCAGCGGACAGGGGGCTGGTGAAAAACTGTTTTTT.

The V call is TRBV5-4, the J call TRBJ2-7; TRBD2 might be the D (5 bases). Germline V gene lookup returns CDR1 SGHNT and CDR2 YYREEE (reference sequence). V dropped 0 bases and J dropped 3 bases, with 16 bases sitting between them. The CDR3 contains 16 residues. The CDR3 protein is CASSLAETSINYEQYF. CDR3 DNA: TGTGCCAGCAGCTTGGCCGAAACTAGTATAAACTACGAGCAGTACTTC. Complete variable domain (other parts from reference TRBV5-4 and TRBJ2-7): ETGVTQSPTHLIKTRGQQVTLRCSSQSGHNTVSWYQQALGQGPQFIFQYYREEENGRGNFPPRFSGLQFPNYSSELNVNALELDDSALYLCASSLAETSINYEQYFGPGTRLTVT.

CDR3 protein: CASSNGQGAPYSSGANVLTF. As DNA, the CDR3 is TGTGCCAGCAGCAACGGACAGGGGGCACCCTATTCCTCTGGGGCCAACGTCCTGACTTTC. This chain uses TRBV21-1 with TRBJ2-6; TRBD1, as called in the table, went unchecked against the DNA. TRBV21-1 is termed a pseudogene. There are 20 residues in the CDR3.

The chain couples TRBV29-1 to TRBJ1-5; D is perhaps TRBD1 (5 bases). Germline V gene lookup returns CDR1 SQVTM and CDR2 ANQGSEA. V lost 5 bases and J lost 0, with 17 bases in between. The CDR3 is 16 residues long. CDR3 region: CSVMDGGVYSNQPQHF. The CDR3 nucleotides read TGCAGCGTTATGGACGGGGGGGTATATAGCAATCAGCCCCAGCATTTT.

The genes are TRBV19 and TRBJ2-7, with D perhaps matching TRBD2 (5 bases). Per the germline V gene, CDR1 is LNHDA and CDR2 is SQIVND (reference sequence). The CDR3 is 15 residues long. Trimming took 3 bases from V and 1 from J, leaving 13 bases between them. The DNA of the CDR3 is TGTGCCAGTAGTATCGGAACTAGAATATCCTACGAGCAGTACTTC. Translation gives CASSIGTRISYEQYF.

This rearrangement joins TRBV28 to TRBJ1-4; D remains ambiguous. Trimming took off 8 bases at V and 0 bases at J, with 7 bases between the two ends. CDR1 is MDHEN, CDR2 SYDVKM, per germline. The CDR3 runs 13 residues. In nucleotides, the CDR3 is TGTGCCAGCCCCCAAACAACTAATGAAAAACTGTTTTTT. It specifies CASPQTTNEKLFF.

This rearrangement joins TRBV9 to TRBJ2-7; 8 bases are shared with TRBD1. Germline V gene data show CDR1 as SGDLS and CDR2 as YYNGEE. Unmatched junction bases numbered 8, after V lost 2 bases and J lost 4 bases. The CDR3 runs to 15 residues. For the CDR3, the DNA is TGTGCCAGCAGCGTCGCGACAGGGGCCCAATACGAGCAGTACTTC. The encoded protein is CASSVATGAQYEQYF.

This chain uses TRBV12-2 with TRBJ2-7; the table's D call TRBD2 went unverified against the DNA. TRBV12-2 is listed as a pseudogene. The CDR3 contains 17 residues. The CDR3 nucleotides read TGTGCAAGTCGCTTAGGATTCTCCCAGCGGGGGGACTACGAGCAGTACTTC. Encoded protein: CASRLGFSQRGDYEQYF.

As concerns this clone: Other DNA sequences in this specimen translate into the identical CDR3. The chain has TRBV5-1 and TRBJ1-2, with TRBD1 matching 7 bases. Germline V gene data show CDR1 as SGHRS and CDR2 as YFSETQ. J was trimmed by 8 bases and V by 0 bases; bases with no gene match: 4. CDR3 length: 13 amino acids. The CDR3: CASSLEGGGGYTF. The CDR3 bases are TGCGCCAGCAGCTTGGAAGGGGGCGGAGGCTACACCTTC. Using reference TRBV5-1 and TRBJ1-2 for the parts outside the CDR3, the full variable domain is KAGVTQTPRYLIKTRGQQVTLSCSPISGHRSVSWYQQTPGQGLQFLFEYFSETQRNKGNFPGRFSGRQFSNSRSEMNVSTLELGDSALYLCASSLEGGGGYTFGSGTRLTVV.

A few counts support this clone. This sequence joins TRBV29-1 and TRBJ1-4; 7 bases line up with TRBD1. CDR3 length: 13 residues. Germline-derived CDR1 and CDR2 are SQVTM and ANQGSEA. V lost 4 bases, J lost 10 bases, and 9 bases stayed unmatched. DNA for the CDR3: TGCAGCGTTGTTGCCACAGGGGTTGGAAAACTGTTTTTT. Residues: CSVVATGVGKLFF.

This chain links TRBV7-9 with TRBJ1-1; D gene unclear. Trimming pared 3 bases from V and 0 bases from J, leaving 5 bases between. The CDR3 totals 13 residues. Germline CDR1 and CDR2: SEHNR and FQNEAQ (reference sequence). CDR3 sequence (DNA): TGTGCCAGCAGCTTGCAAATGAACACTGAAGCTTTCTTT. This encodes CASSLQMNTEAFF.

In its sample, this clone was seen a few times. The chain links TRBV7-2 to TRBJ2-2; D ambiguous. Germline V gene lookup returns CDR1 SGHTA and CDR2 FQGNSA. This CDR3 has 15 residues. Trimming stripped 0 bases from V and 4 bases from J, with 9 bases between. The CDR3 DNA sequence: TGTGCCAGCAGCTTAGCGGGTCTAACCACCGGGGAGCTGTTTTTT. This codes for CASSLAGLTTGELFF.

V usage is TRBV4-2 and J usage is TRBJ1-2; D unclear. The V and J ends lost 0 bases and 4 bases respectively, with 9 bases between them. This CDR3 region has 14 residues. CDR1 and CDR2 (germline): LGHNA, YNFKEQ. The CDR3, as DNA: TGTGCCAGCAGCCAAGATAGGGCCGCCTATGGCTACACCTTC. Translating it yields CASSQDRAAYGYTF.

This chain links TRBV28 with TRBJ1-1; tentative D call: TRBD1 (5 bases). The V and J ends lost 2 bases and 4 bases respectively, with 8 bases between them. The V gene's germline CDR1 is MDHEN and CDR2 SYDVKM. There are 13 residues in the CDR3. The CDR3 protein is CASSLAGFTEAFF. The CDR3 DNA reads as TGTGCCAGCAGTTTAGCAGGGTTCACTGAAGCTTTCTTT.

The chain couples TRBV5-6 to TRBJ2-7; a weak D match, TRBD2 (5 bases). Looked up from germline, CDR1 is SGHDT and CDR2 is YYEEEE. The germline V and J ends were trimmed by 4 bases and 0 bases, with 14 bases remaining between them. The CDR3 runs to 15 residues. The CDR3 loop reads CASSPRPGSSYEQYF. The CDR3 DNA reads as TGTGCCAGCAGCCCCAGGCCGGGAAGCTCCTACGAGCAGTACTTC.